This T cell receptor (beta chain) was documented in a study of CD8+CD57+ T cells in acquired aplastic anemia. Study-level background: On average, sorted CD4+ and CD8+ cells gave approximately 3.5 ug of DNA.

It was patients with CD8+CD57+ cell expansion by flow cytometry who were chosen for sequencing. Patients, without exception, had severe acquired aplastic anemia. The CDR3 is 8 residues long, counting both termini. The germline V gene has CDR1 SGHRS and CDR2 YFSETQ. On this clonotype itself: Its specificity is unknown. The CDR3 carries no conserved terminal phenylalanine or tryptophan, so it likely arises from a read error. No DNA is shown, since the ends of the CDR3 on it are uncertain; the CDR3 is the one TCRdb lists.

Genomic DNA constituted the template upon which TCR beta VDJ and CDR3 profiling was performed. MiXCR, run by TCRdb on the reads, gives a single entry per CDR3 protein. The repertoire consists of hundreds of thousands of distinct CDR3 sequences, with under 60% occurring once and the leading ten covering under 1.5%. The study, taken as a whole, reports: Patient and control CD8+ Simpson's diversity was not significantly different. Common to patients and controls were twenty-nine CD8+ CDR3 sequences.

The sequence came from a human donor with aplastic anemia. This sequence joins TRBV5-1 and TRBJ1-6. What was sequenced was sorted CD4+, CD8+, or CD8+CD57+ T cells (not recorded which) from PBMCs. This chain's CDR3 is CASSARTS.